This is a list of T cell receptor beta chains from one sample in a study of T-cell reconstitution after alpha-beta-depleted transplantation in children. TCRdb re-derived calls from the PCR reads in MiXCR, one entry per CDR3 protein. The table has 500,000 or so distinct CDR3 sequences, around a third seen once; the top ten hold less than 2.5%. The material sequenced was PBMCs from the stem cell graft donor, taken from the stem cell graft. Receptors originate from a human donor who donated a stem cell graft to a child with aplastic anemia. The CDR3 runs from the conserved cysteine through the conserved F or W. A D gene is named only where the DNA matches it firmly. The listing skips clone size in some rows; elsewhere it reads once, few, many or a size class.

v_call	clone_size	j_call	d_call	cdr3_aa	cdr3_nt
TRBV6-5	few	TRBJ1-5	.	CASSWAPQGRPQHF	TGTGCCAGCAGTTGGGCCCCACAGGGTCGGCCCCAGCATTTT
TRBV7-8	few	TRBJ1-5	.	CASSGPGASNQPQHF	TGTGCCAGCAGCGGTCCGGGGGCTAGCAATCAGCCCCAGCATTTT
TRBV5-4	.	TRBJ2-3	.	CASSLAWAPTDTQYF	TGTGCCAGCAGCTTGGCGTGGGCTCCTACAGATACGCAGTATTTT
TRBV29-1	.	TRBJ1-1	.	CSVEVPIGGGRGRGTEAFF	TGCAGCGTTGAAGTCCCAATAGGCGGGGGGCGCGGGAGAGGAACTGAAGCTTTCTTT
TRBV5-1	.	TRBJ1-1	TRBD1	CASSPGTGREAFF	TGCGCCAGCAGCCCGGGGACAGGGAGGGAAGCTTTCTTT
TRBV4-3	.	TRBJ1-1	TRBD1	CASSADRASAASEAFF	TGCGCCAGCAGCGCGGACAGGGCGAGCGCGGCTTCAGAAGCTTTCTTT
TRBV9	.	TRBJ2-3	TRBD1	CASSWDRASSTDTQYF	TGTGCCAGCAGTTGGGACAGGGCGTCTAGCACAGATACGCAGTATTTT
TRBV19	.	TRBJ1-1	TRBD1	CASSRTGGYTEAFF	TGTGCCAGTAGTAGGACAGGGGGATACACTGAAGCTTTCTTT
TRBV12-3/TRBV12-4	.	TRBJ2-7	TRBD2	CASSSSSGLAGTAHEQYF	TGTGCCAGCAGTTCCTCATCGGGCCTAGCGGGGACCGCCCACGAGCAGTACTTC
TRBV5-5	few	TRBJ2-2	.	CASSLLLSGELFF	TGTGCCAGCAGCTTGTTACTAAGCGGGGAGCTGTTTTTT
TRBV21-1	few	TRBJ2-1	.	CASMLRGDRDRGTKGSYNEQFF	TGTGCCAGCATGCTAAGAGGCGACCGGGACAGGGGGACAAAAGGCTCCTACAATGAGCAGTTCTTC
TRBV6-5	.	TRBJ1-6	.	CASSYSPRLLESPLHF	TGTGCCAGCAGTTACTCGCCGCGCCTGTTAGAGTCACCCCTCCACTTT
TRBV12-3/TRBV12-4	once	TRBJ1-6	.	CASSVRITSPLHF	TGTGCCAGCAGCGTCAGGATCACTTCACCCCTCCACTTT
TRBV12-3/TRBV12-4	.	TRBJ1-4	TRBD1	CASSPDRAPNEKLFF	TGTGCCAGCAGTCCCGACAGGGCGCCTAATGAAAAACTGTTTTTT
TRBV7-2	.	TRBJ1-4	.	CASSLATGATNEKLFF	TGTGCCAGCAGCTTAGCGACGGGTGCAACTAATGAAAAACTGTTTTTT
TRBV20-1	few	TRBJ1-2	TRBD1	CSAYLGTGGYYGYTF	TGCAGTGCTTATTTAGGGACAGGGGGCTACTATGGCTACACCTTC
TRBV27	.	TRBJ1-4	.	CASSLKGLNPGGKLFF	TGTGCCAGCAGTTTAAAAGGTTTAAACCCCGGGGGAAAACTGTTTTTT
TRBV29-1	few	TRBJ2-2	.	CSVVEDGELFF	TGCAGCGTTGTAGAGGACGGGGAGCTGTTTTTT
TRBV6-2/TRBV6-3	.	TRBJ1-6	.	CASSYSSGSGNSPLHF	TGTGCCAGCAGTTACTCTTCCGGGAGTGGCAATTCACCCCTCCACTTT
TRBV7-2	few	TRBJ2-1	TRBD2	CASSAGLAENEQFF	TGTGCCAGCAGTGCGGGACTAGCGGAAAATGAGCAGTTCTTC
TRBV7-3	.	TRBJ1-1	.	CASSLTPRVANTEAFF	TGTGCCAGCAGCTTAACCCCACGCGTGGCTAACACTGAAGCTTTCTTT
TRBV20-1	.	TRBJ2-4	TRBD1	CSARYLRGPSRGKNIQYF	TGCAGTGCTAGATACCTAAGGGGGCCCTCCAGGGGCAAAAACATTCAGTACTTC
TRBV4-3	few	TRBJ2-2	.	CASSQALGLISGELFF	TGCGCCAGCAGCCAAGCTTTAGGGCTAATTTCCGGGGAGCTGTTTTTT
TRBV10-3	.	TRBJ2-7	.	CAISEGRSSYEQYF	TGTGCCATCAGTGAAGGACGTAGCTCCTACGAGCAGTACTTC
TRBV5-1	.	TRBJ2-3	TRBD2	CASSFPTMGLVRTDTQYF	TGCGCCAGCAGCTTCCCTACTATGGGACTAGTCCGCACAGATACGCAGTATTTT
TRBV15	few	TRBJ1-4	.	CATSRDTGPNEKLFF	TGTGCCACCAGCAGAGATACAGGGCCTAATGAAAAACTGTTTTTT
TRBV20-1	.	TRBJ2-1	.	CSALDSFSYNEQFF	TGCAGTGCTCTGGACTCCTTCTCCTACAATGAGCAGTTCTTC
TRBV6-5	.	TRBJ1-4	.	CASSYSYRAEKLFF	TGTGCCAGCAGTTACTCTTACAGGGCTGAAAAACTGTTTTTT
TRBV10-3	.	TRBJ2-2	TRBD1	CAISRTGDGTGELFF	TGTGCCATCAGCAGGACAGGGGACGGGACCGGGGAGCTGTTTTTT